The 28 T cell receptor beta chains below were found in one sample sequenced in a study of cytomegalovirus exposure and HLA in healthy donors. Amplification used 60 Vbeta primers and 13 Jbeta primers. Sequencing was performed with immunoSEQ multiplex PCR; in TCRdb, only in-frame clones are kept and a portion is missing. The sample holds roughly 130,000 clones; 80% are singletons and the top ten take just over 2.5%. Sequences were obtained from PBMCs. These receptors all come from a young man in good health and CMV-seronegative.

This clone was seen once. The V gene is TRBV12-5, the J gene TRBJ2-1, with D maybe TRBD1 (6 bases). This CDR3 is 17 amino acids long. Trimming left V 5 bases short and J 1 base short, with 18 bases between. CDR1 and CDR2 from the germline V gene are LGHNT and FRNRAP. This chain's CDR3 is CASGPGQGFESYNEQFF. Here the CDR3 DNA reads TGTGCTAGTGGTCCGGGCCAGGGGTTTGAGTCCTACAATGAGCAGTTCTTC.

The V call is TRBV14, the J call TRBJ1-2; 7 bases agree with TRBD1. The germline gives CDR1 SGHDN, CDR2 FVKESK. This CDR3 region has 15 residues. With 0 bases clipped from V and 8 bases from J, the junction kept 9 bases outside the gene matches. The CDR3 sequence is CASSQDSGTVEGYTF. The DNA of the CDR3 is TGTGCCAGCAGCCAAGATAGCGGGACAGTTGAGGGCTACACCTTC.

The chain is built from TRBV7-8 and TRBJ2-3, with D maybe TRBD2 (6 bases). Trimming pared 10 bases from V and 3 bases from J, leaving 20 bases between. The CDR3 runs to 15 residues. Germline V CDR1 and CDR2: SGHVS, FQNEAQ. For the CDR3, the DNA is TGTGCCACATCTTACACTGACGGGAGAACAGATACGCAGTATTTT. This sequence encodes CATSYTDGRTDTQYF.

This clone was detected only once. The chain couples TRBV5-1 to TRBJ2-7; tentatively, D is TRBD2 (5 bases). V lost 2 bases, J lost 3 bases, and 9 bases lay in between. This CDR3 is built from 13 residues. Germline assignment: CDR1 SGHRS and CDR2 YFSETQ. The CDR3: CASSLGRDYEQYF. CDR3 nucleotide sequence: TGCGCCAGCAGCTTAGGACGGGACTACGAGCAGTACTTC.

The chain couples TRBV2 to TRBJ2-3, with 9 nucleotides matching TRBD2. Germline CDR1 SNHLY, CDR2 FYNNEI. V lost 7 bases, J lost 2 bases, and 4 bases stayed unmatched. CDR3 length equals 14 residues. CDR3: CASKREAHTDTQYF. The CDR3 bases are TGTGCCAGCAAGCGGGAGGCCCACACAGATACGCAGTATTTT.

This chain uses TRBV28 with TRBJ2-5; weak D call: TRBD2 (8 bases). Germline V gives CDR1 MDHEN, CDR2 SYDVKM. Trimming shortened V by 6 bases and J by 1 base, and 18 bases separated the two germline ends. This CDR3 has 16 amino acids. This chain's CDR3 is CASSRGGTVRQETQYF. The CDR3 DNA follows: TGTGCCAGCAGCCGGGGGGGGACAGTACGCCAAGAGACCCAGTACTTC.

This rearrangement joins TRBV28 to TRBJ2-7; 8 bases align to TRBD2. Germline CDR1 is MDHEN and CDR2 is SYDVKM. This CDR3 is 14 amino acids long. The trim removed 2 bases at V and 5 bases at J, leaving 5 bases unmatched. The DNA for the CDR3 is TGTGCCAGCAGTTTACAGCGGGAGAGCCACGAGCAGTACTTC. Its protein product is CASSLQRESHEQYF.

The chain uses TRBV28 and TRBJ2-2; D perhaps matches TRBD2 (5 bases). Germline V gene data show CDR1 as MDHEN and CDR2 as SYDVKM. Between the trimmed V and J ends, which lost 6 bases and 2 bases, there was a span of 19 bases. The CDR3 is made up of 17 amino acids. In DNA form, the CDR3 reads TGTGCCAGCAGCAGCCCCATAGACCGGGATAACACCGGGGAGCTGTTTTTT. Amino acid sequence: CASSSPIDRDNTGELFF. The full variable domain, completed using reference TRBV28 and TRBJ2-2, is DVKVTQSSRYLVKRTGEKVFLECVQDMDHENMFWYRQDPGLGLRLIYFSYDVKMKEKGDIPEGYSVSREKKERFSLILESASTNQTSMYLCASSSPIDRDNTGELFFGEGSRLTVL.

This sequence joins TRBV5-5 and TRBJ2-7, with 9 positions matching TRBD1. The germline CDR1 and CDR2 sequences are SGHKS and YYEKEE (reference sequence). The J segment lost 6 bases and the V segment lost 2 bases, leaving 6 bases of the junction unmatched. The CDR3 loop spans 14 amino acids. For the CDR3, the DNA is TGTGCCAGCAGCTTCTGGGACAGGGTTCCCGAGCAGTACTTC. Its protein is CASSFWDRVPEQYF.

This CDR3 is CASSERRSTAETQYF. The CDR3 DNA reads as TGTGCCAGCAGTGAAAGAAGAAGTACTGCCGAGACCCAGTACTTC. The rearrangement links TRBV25-1 to TRBJ2-5; D is unresolved. The CDR3 is 15 residues long. V was trimmed by 2 bases and J by 5 bases, leaving 15 bases between them. Germline V gene sequence: CDR1 MGHDK, CDR2 SYGVNS. The variable domain in full, completed from reference TRBV25-1 and TRBJ2-5, reads EADIYQTPRYLVIGTGKKITLECSQTMGHDKMYWYQQDPGMELHLIHYSYGVNSTEKGDLSSESTVSRIRTEHFPLTLESARPSHTSQYLCASSERRSTAETQYFGPGTRLLVL.

This sequence joins TRBV30 and TRBJ2-1; the D gene is possibly TRBD1 (5 bases). From germline, CDR1 is GTSNPN and CDR2 SVGIG (reference sequence). The CDR3 sequence is 15 residues long. With 0 bases removed from V and 8 bases from J, the gap between germline ends came to 17 bases. Here the CDR3 reads CAWSVQLGLGYEQFF. The CDR3 DNA reads as TGTGCCTGGAGTGTACAGTTGGGGCTAGGTTATGAGCAGTTCTTC.

The chain employs TRBV7-3 and TRBJ2-3; D may be TRBD2 (5 bases). V dropped 5 bases and J dropped 3 bases, with 18 bases sitting between them. Germline-derived CDR1 and CDR2 are SGHTA and FQGTGA. CDR3 length equals 16 residues. CDR3 in amino acids: CASSPGVGVATDTQYF. The CDR3, as DNA: TGTGCCAGCAGCCCCGGAGTCGGGGTGGCGACAGATACGCAGTATTTT.

The J gene is TRBJ2-7, the V gene TRBV13, with 9 bases matching TRBD2. The CDR3 sequence is 14 residues long. CDR1 and CDR2 (germline): PRHDT, FYEKMQ (reference sequence). Trimming took 4 bases from V and 3 from J; bases not matched to a gene: 4. CDR3 DNA: TGTGCCAGCAGCTATAGCGGGAGAGGCTACGAGCAGTACTTC. This sequence encodes CASSYSGRGYEQYF.

The chain recombines TRBV14 with TRBJ1-1; TRBD1 matches at 7 bases. Germline-derived CDR1 and CDR2 are SGHDN and FVKESK. The trim removed 0 bases at V and 1 base at J, leaving 5 bases unmatched. This CDR3 is 16 amino acids long. CDR3 coding DNA: TGTGCCAGCAGCCAAGATTTGACAGGGACGAACACTGAAGCTTTCTTT. This encodes CASSQDLTGTNTEAFF.

The chain couples TRBV11-2 to TRBJ2-7; D possibly corresponds to TRBD1 (5 bases). Per the germline V gene, CDR1 is SGHAT and CDR2 is FQNNGV. The CDR3 contains 14 residues. The germline V and J ends were trimmed by 4 bases and 0 bases, with 10 bases remaining between them. The CDR3 loop reads CASSSRQSSYEQYF. CDR3 sequence (DNA): TGTGCCAGCAGCTCCAGACAGAGCTCCTACGAGCAGTACTTC.

The rearrangement links TRBV27 to TRBJ1-1, with D uncertain. V lost 3 bases to trimming and J lost 2 bases, with 10 bases between them. Germline CDR1 MNHEY, CDR2 SMNVEV (reference sequence). The CDR3 loop spans 14 amino acids. The CDR3 loop reads CASSFSGSNTEAFF. For the CDR3, the DNA is TGTGCCAGCAGTTTTTCGGGGAGTAACACTGAAGCTTTCTTT.

This sequence joins TRBV27 and TRBJ2-2; D unresolved. The germline CDR1 and CDR2 sequences are MNHEY and SMNVEV (reference sequence). Trimming took 5 bases from V and 4 from J, leaving 8 bases between them. The CDR3 spans 13 residues. CDR3 loop: CASSTPGTGELFF. In nucleotides, the CDR3 is TGTGCCAGCAGTACCCCGGGCACCGGGGAGCTGTTTTTT.

The chain couples TRBV7-2 to TRBJ2-1; 8 bases agree with TRBD2. CDR3 length: 17 residues. J gave up 6 bases and V 2 bases, and 12 bases lay outside the gene matches. CDR1 SGHTA and CDR2 FQGNSA come from the germline V gene. Written as DNA, the CDR3 is TGTGCCAGCAGCTTATTGACTACTAGCGGAAGAACCAATGAGCAGTTCTTC. Translating it yields CASSLLTTSGRTNEQFF.

Turning to this clone: Its ends do not fully match the called genes, so a read error is possible. The rearrangement links TRBV14 to TRBJ1-2; 8 bases are shared with TRBD1. The CDR3 sequence is 14 residues long. Germline V gene sequence: CDR1 SGHDN, CDR2 FVKESK. The CDR3 spells CASSHFQGAVGYPF. The CDR3 nucleotides read TGTGCCAGCAGCCATTTCCAGGGGGCGGTTGGCTACCCCTTC.

This clone was counted only a few times. The genes are TRBV10-1 and TRBJ1-1; tentatively, D is TRBD1 (6 bases). The V gene lost 6 bases and the J gene lost 3 bases, with 11 bases spanning the gap. The CDR3 sequence is 13 residues long. Germline V gene lookup returns CDR1 WNHNN and CDR2 SYGVQD (reference sequence). CDR3 protein: CASSENRDTEAFF. CDR3 coding DNA: TGCGCCAGCAGCGAGAACAGGGACACTGAAGCTTTCTTT.

This clone appeared a few times. This chain links TRBV29-1 with TRBJ1-1; TRBD1 is a possible D gene (5 bases). The CDR3 has 14 amino acids. The germline V gene encodes CDR1 SQVTM and CDR2 ANQGSEA. V lost 7 bases and J 0 bases, leaving 15 bases between the germline ends. The chain's CDR3 is CSGVGGVMNTEAFF. In nucleotides, the CDR3 is TGCAGCGGGGTGGGGGGGGTTATGAACACTGAAGCTTTCTTT.

The chain uses TRBV6-5 and TRBJ1-2, with D hard to call. The germline V gene encodes CDR1 MNHEY and CDR2 SVGAGI. Trimming left V 11 bases short and J 7 bases short, with 26 bases between. This CDR3 is built from 15 residues. CDR3 sequence reads: CASYGSRRLGGGYTF. The CDR3 nucleotides are TGTGCCTCCTACGGAAGTAGGCGCTTAGGCGGTGGCTACACCTTC.

J is TRBJ2-5 and V is TRBV4-3; TRBD1 matches at 7 bases. Germline assignment: CDR1 LGHNA and CDR2 YSLEER. The length of the CDR3 is 16 residues. The V and J ends lost 0 bases and 1 base, in that order; junction bases with no gene match: 5. The CDR3 nucleotides are TGCGCCAGCAGCCAAGAGAGAAGGGGGCCCCAAGAGACCCAGTACTTC. It encodes CASSQERRGPQETQYF.

The chain has TRBV5-1 and TRBJ2-7, with D perhaps TRBD1 (6 bases). Looked up from germline, CDR1 is SGHRS and CDR2 is YFSETQ. Trimming took off 4 bases at V and 2 bases at J, with 16 bases between the two ends. There are 15 residues in the CDR3. CDR3 DNA: TGCGCCAGCAGCGGATGGGGGCGGGCGACCTACGAGCAGTACTTC. This codes for CASSGWGRATYEQYF.

The chain links TRBV13 to TRBJ2-7; 9 bases are a match to TRBD1. The CDR3 sequence is 14 residues long. With V trimmed by 3 bases and J by 6 bases, 6 bases remained unmatched. CDR1 and CDR2 from the germline V gene are PRHDT and FYEKMQ (reference sequence). As DNA, the CDR3 is TGTGCCAGCAGCTTCGGACAGGGGATGACCGAGCAGTACTTC. Protein product: CASSFGQGMTEQYF. The entire variable domain, with the rest obtained from reference TRBV13 and TRBJ2-7, is as follows: AAGVIQSPRHLIKEKRETATLKCYPIPRHDTVYWYQQGPGQDPQFLISFYEKMQSDKGSIPDRFSAQQFSDYHSELNMSSLELGDSALYFCASSFGQGMTEQYFGPGTRLTVT.

The rearrangement joins TRBV4-3 to TRBJ2-6; D might be TRBD1 (6 bases). Per the germline V gene, CDR1 is LGHNA and CDR2 is YSLEER. V lost 2 bases to trimming and J lost 2 bases, with 10 bases between them. The CDR3 runs to 16 residues. DNA of the CDR3: TGCGCCAGCAGCCAAAGTACAGGGACTGGGGCCAACGTCCTGACTTTC. This encodes CASSQSTGTGANVLTF.

This sequence joins TRBV5-1 and TRBJ2-2; 11 bases line up with TRBD2. CDR3 length: 18 residues. With V trimmed by 4 bases and J by 5 bases, 13 bases remained unmatched. Germline CDR1 and CDR2: SGHRS and YFSETQ. CDR3 in DNA: TGCGCCAGCAGCCCGGGACTAGCGGCGTCCAGGGAGACCGGGGAGCTGTTTTTT. It specifies CASSPGLAASRETGELFF.

This chain connects TRBV27 to TRBJ2-7; possibly TRBD1 for D (6 bases). V was pared by 5 bases and J by 4 bases, with 18 bases between. Germline V CDR1 and CDR2: MNHEY, SMNVEV (reference sequence). This CDR3 has 15 residues. This CDR3 reads CASSPTPSGAYEQYF. CDR3 nucleotide sequence: TGTGCCAGCAGTCCCACCCCTTCAGGGGCTTACGAGCAGTACTTC.